This T cell receptor beta chain appears in the sequencing data of a study of cytomegalovirus exposure and HLA in healthy donors. Germline assignment: CDR1 SGHDT and CDR2 YYEEEE. Trimming took 5 bases from V and 6 from J, leaving 18 bases between them. The CDR3 runs 16 residues. Comment on this clone: As yet, its antigen is unknown.

The assay was immunoSEQ multiplex PCR, and TCRdb's table has in-frame clones only and misses some. This table has 250,000 to 400,000 clones, roughly nine tenths appearing once. Notes on the study in general: Specificity of a few CMV-associated chains for CMV antigens was verified in vitro. A subsequent analysis found that TCR clusters from the first cohort also tended to co-occur in the 120 validation repertoires, with approximately 94% of cluster scores above 0.

The sequence was collected from a woman aged 25 to 39 in good health and CMV-seropositive. The rearrangement joins TRBV5-6 to TRBJ1-6; tentatively, D is TRBD1 (5 bases). Material for sequencing was PBMCs. The CDR3 nucleotides are TGTGCCAGCAGTCGTAGTGCAGGGAATATTAATTCACCCCTCCACTTT. Its translation is CASSRSAGNINSPLHF.